This entry lists 15 T cell receptor beta chains sequenced from one sample in a study of human T cells and chemical hapten exposure. For the library, individual cDNA molecules each received unique molecular identifiers. TCRdb fed the reads into MiXCR, producing one record per CDR3 protein. The sample consists of about 120,000 distinct CDR3 sequences, approximately 9.3% of them appearing once. Total RNA came from unfractionated whole blood. Sequences were obtained from whole blood. Receptors originate from a human donor in good health. Some clones in this sample may be carry-over from other donors' samples.

In this sample, this clonotype turned up many times. The gene calls are TRBV29-1 and TRBJ1-2; 8 bases fit TRBD1. Germline V gene data show CDR1 as SQVTM and CDR2 as ANQGSEA. With V trimmed by 3 bases and J by 4 bases, 10 bases remained unmatched. The CDR3 sequence is 15 residues long. DNA of the CDR3: TGCAGCGTTGACGTGGTTGGACAGGGAGGCTATGGCTACACCTTC. Its translation: CSVDVVGQGGYGYTF.

The sample holds many counts of this clonotype. The chain joins TRBV6-4 to TRBJ2-2, with D tentatively TRBD1 or TRBD2 (5 bases each). V was pared by 4 bases and J by 3 bases, with 12 bases between. Germline CDR1 and CDR2: MRHNA and SNTAGT. This CDR3 region has 15 residues. The CDR3 reads CASSGDPDDTGELFF. The CDR3 DNA follows: TGTGCCAGCAGTGGGGACCCTGATGACACCGGGGAGCTGTTTTTT.

The V gene is TRBV7-2, the J gene TRBJ2-1; TRBD2 agrees at 10 bases. This CDR3 region has 16 residues. The ends lost 2 bases at V and 6 bases at J; junction bases unmatched: 7. Germline values: CDR1 SGHTA, CDR2 FQGNSA. CDR3 in amino acids: CASSLHLAGVGNEQFF. CDR3 bases: TGTGCCAGCAGCTTACATCTAGCGGGGGTCGGCAATGAGCAGTTCTTC.

In this sample, this clonotype turned up a few times. The chain joins TRBV5-4 to TRBJ2-3; D could derive from TRBD1 or TRBD2 (5 bases each). The CDR3 is 16 residues long. Trimming cost V 4 bases and J 1 base, with 16 bases left between them. CDR1 is SGHNT, CDR2 YYREEE, per germline (reference sequence). The CDR3 DNA reads TGTGCCAGCAGCCTGAGGGCCTCGGGGCGCACAGATACGCAGTATTTT. This encodes CASSLRASGRTDTQYF.

This clonotype showed up many times. This rearrangement joins TRBV12-3 or TRBV12-4 to TRBJ2-7; 8 bases agree with TRBD1. The V gene end was trimmed by 3 bases and the J gene end by 4 bases; junction bases not matched to a gene: 11. The CDR3 contains 16 residues. CDR3 sequence: CASSLAGGKNRYEQYF. The CDR3 DNA is TGTGCCAGCAGTTTGGCAGGGGGCAAGAATCGGTACGAGCAGTACTTC.

This clonotype has ten or more counts. This chain joins TRBV15 and TRBJ1-2; D call uncertain. The germline CDR1 and CDR2 sequences are LNHNV and YYDKDF (reference sequence). The CDR3 has 14 residues. V lost 0 bases to trimming and J lost 4 bases, with 9 bases between them. CDR3 in DNA: TGTGCCACCAGCAGAGATTGGGGAAGCTATGGCTACACCTTC. Translating gives CATSRDWGSYGYTF.

The chain joins TRBV29-1 to TRBJ1-1; D gene ambiguous. With 3 bases removed from V and 0 bases from J, the gap between germline ends came to 8 bases. In germline, CDR1 is SQVTM, CDR2 ANQGSEA. CDR3 length: 13 amino acids. CDR3: CSVDQILNTEAFF. Here the CDR3 DNA reads TGCAGCGTTGATCAAATTCTGAACACTGAAGCTTTCTTT.

This clonotype was counted at least ten times. This chain uses TRBV29-1 with TRBJ1-1; perhaps TRBD1 as D (5 bases). Germline assignment: CDR1 SQVTM and CDR2 ANQGSEA. V was trimmed by 6 bases and J by 1 base, leaving 12 bases between them. This CDR3 has 13 residues. The CDR3 region has the DNA TGCAGCGTGAGGACCGGGGGGAACACTGAAGCTTTCTTT. It is translated as CSVRTGGNTEAFF.

The chain recombines TRBV5-1 with TRBJ2-7; D possibly corresponds to TRBD1 (6 bases). Between the trimmed V and J ends, which lost 5 bases and 5 bases, there was a span of 11 bases. This CDR3 contains 12 residues. Germline CDR1 and CDR2: SGHRS and YFSETQ. The CDR3 loop reads CASSGQNDEQYF. Here the CDR3 DNA reads TGCGCCAGCAGTGGACAGAATGACGAGCAGTACTTC. The full variable domain, its missing parts supplied by reference TRBV5-1 and TRBJ2-7, is KAGVTQTPRYLIKTRGQQVTLSCSPISGHRSVSWYQQTPGQGLQFLFEYFSETQRNKGNFPGRFSGRQFSNSRSEMNVSTLELGDSALYLCASSGQNDEQYFGPGTRLTVT.

This chain uses TRBV5-4 with TRBJ2-7; tentative D call: TRBD2 (6 bases). Germline V gene data show CDR1 as SGHNT and CDR2 as YYREEE (reference sequence). V was shortened by 0 bases and J by 2 bases, with 12 bases between the two germline ends. The CDR3 has 15 amino acids. For the CDR3, the DNA is TGTGCCAGCAGCTTGGGCGGGACGGACGCCTACGAGCAGTACTTC. This encodes CASSLGGTDAYEQYF.

The rearrangement uses TRBV6-2 or TRBV6-3 and TRBJ2-7; D gene uncertain. CDR1 is MNHEY and CDR2 is SVGEGT in the germline V gene. The CDR3 has 14 residues. Trimming stripped 0 bases from V and 2 bases from J, with 8 bases between. The CDR3 region is CASSYSSPAYEQYF. In nucleotides, the CDR3 is TGTGCCAGCAGTTACTCGAGCCCGGCCTACGAGCAGTACTTC.

There are many counts of this clonotype. The genes are TRBV14 and TRBJ1-6; 12 nucleotides agree with TRBD1. Germline CDR1 and CDR2: SGHDN and FVKESK. J was trimmed by 7 bases and V by 1 base; bases with no gene match: 2. This CDR3 is built from 16 residues. CDR3: CASSQAGQGANSPLHF. CDR3 sequence (DNA): TGTGCCAGCAGCCAAGCGGGACAGGGGGCGAATTCACCCCTCCACTTT.

This clonotype was observed at least ten times. This chain's CDR3 is CASSLSDSSGHYEQYF. DNA for the CDR3: TGTGCCAGCAGTTTATCCGACTCCTCAGGCCACTACGAGCAGTACTTC. The chain links TRBV28 to TRBJ2-7; D gene uncertain. Germline CDR1 reads MDHEN; CDR2 reads SYDVKM. Trimming pared 1 base from V and 3 bases from J, leaving 16 bases between. This CDR3 is built from 16 residues.

This clonotype was observed a handful of times. The chain employs TRBV4-2 and TRBJ1-5; D perhaps matches TRBD1 (6 bases). The ends were cut back, 0 bases at V and 2 bases at J, with 17 bases in the middle. The germline gives CDR1 LGHNA, CDR2 YNFKEQ. The CDR3 is 18 amino acids. CDR3 region: CASSQDRGQGIGNQPQHF. CDR3 DNA: TGTGCCAGCAGCCAAGATCGGGGCCAGGGGATCGGCAATCAGCCCCAGCATTTT.

In its sample, this clonotype was seen a few times. The V call is TRBV6-1, the J call TRBJ2-5; 9 nucleotides align to TRBD1. Trimming at V came to 6 bases and at J to 4 bases, leaving 6 bases not matched to a gene. Germline assignment: CDR1 MNHNS and CDR2 SASEGT. CDR3 size: 14 residues. CDR3 nucleotides: TGTGCCAGCAGACAGGGGGCTGCGGGAGAGACCCAGTACTTC. Amino acids: CASRQGAAGETQYF.